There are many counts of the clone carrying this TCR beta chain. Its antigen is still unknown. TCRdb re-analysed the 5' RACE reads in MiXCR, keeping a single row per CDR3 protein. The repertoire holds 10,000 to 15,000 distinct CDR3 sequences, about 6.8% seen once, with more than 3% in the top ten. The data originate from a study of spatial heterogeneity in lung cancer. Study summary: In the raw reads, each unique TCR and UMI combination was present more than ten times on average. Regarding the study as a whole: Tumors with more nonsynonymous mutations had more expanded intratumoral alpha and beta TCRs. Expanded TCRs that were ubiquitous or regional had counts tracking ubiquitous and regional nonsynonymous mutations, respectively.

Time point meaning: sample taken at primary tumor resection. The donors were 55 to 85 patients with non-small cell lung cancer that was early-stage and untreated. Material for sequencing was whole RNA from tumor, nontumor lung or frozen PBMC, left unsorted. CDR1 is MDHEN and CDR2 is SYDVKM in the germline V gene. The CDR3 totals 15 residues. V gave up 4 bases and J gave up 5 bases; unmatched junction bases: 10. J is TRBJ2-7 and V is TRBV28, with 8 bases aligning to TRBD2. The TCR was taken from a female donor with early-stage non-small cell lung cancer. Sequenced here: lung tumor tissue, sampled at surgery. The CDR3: CASSSSGTGGDEQYF. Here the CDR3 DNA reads TGTGCCAGCAGTTCCTCCGGGACGGGAGGGGACGAGCAGTACTTC. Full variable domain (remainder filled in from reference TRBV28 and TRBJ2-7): DVKVTQSSRYLVKRTGEKVFLECVQDMDHENMFWYRQDPGLGLRLIYFSYDVKMKEKGDIPEGYSVSREKKERFSLILESASTNQTSMYLCASSSSGTGGDEQYFGPGTRLTVT.